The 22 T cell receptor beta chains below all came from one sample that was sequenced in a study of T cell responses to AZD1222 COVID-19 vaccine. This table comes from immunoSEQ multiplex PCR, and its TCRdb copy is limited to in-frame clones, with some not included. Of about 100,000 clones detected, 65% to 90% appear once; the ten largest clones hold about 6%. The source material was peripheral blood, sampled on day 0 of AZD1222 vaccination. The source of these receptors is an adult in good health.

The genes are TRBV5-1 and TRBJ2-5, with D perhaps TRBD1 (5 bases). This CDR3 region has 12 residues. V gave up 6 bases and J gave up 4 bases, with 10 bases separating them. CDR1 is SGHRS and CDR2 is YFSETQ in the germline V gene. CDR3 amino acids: CASKQETETQYF. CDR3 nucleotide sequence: TGCGCCAGCAAACAGGAGACAGAGACCCAGTACTTC.

The CDR3 coding sequence is TGCAGCGTTGGGATTGGGACTAGCGGGAGTGGAGATACGCAGTATTTT. Amino acid sequence: CSVGIGTSGSGDTQYF. The rearrangement links TRBV29-1 to TRBJ2-3; 14 nucleotides match TRBD2. The CDR3 contains 16 residues. V shed 4 bases and J 5 bases; nucleotides not matched to a gene: 8. CDR1 and CDR2 from the germline V gene are SQVTM and ANQGSEA.

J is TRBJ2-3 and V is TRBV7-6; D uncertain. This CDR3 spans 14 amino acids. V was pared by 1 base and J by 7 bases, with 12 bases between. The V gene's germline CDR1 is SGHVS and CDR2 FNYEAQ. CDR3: CASSLGASQNTQYF. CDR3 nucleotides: TGTGCCAGCAGCTTAGGGGCAAGCCAGAATACGCAGTATTTT.

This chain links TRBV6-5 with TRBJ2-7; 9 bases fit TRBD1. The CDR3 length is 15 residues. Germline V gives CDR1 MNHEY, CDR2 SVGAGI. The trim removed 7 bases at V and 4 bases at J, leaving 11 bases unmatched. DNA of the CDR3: TGTGCCAGCACCGCTTCCGGGACAGGGCCGTACGAGCAGTACTTC. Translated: CASTASGTGPYEQYF.

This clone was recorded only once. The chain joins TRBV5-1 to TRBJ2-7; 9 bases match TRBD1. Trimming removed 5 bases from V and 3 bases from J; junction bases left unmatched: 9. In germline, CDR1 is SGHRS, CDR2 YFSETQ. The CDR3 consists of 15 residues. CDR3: CASSHSGTGIYEQYF. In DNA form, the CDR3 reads TGCGCCAGCAGTCACAGCGGGACAGGGATCTACGAGCAGTACTTC.

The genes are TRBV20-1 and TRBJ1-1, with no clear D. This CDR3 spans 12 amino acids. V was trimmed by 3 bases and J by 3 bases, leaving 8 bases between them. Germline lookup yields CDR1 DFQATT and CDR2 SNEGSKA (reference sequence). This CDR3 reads CSASDSDTEAFF. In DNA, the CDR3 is TGCAGTGCTAGTGACTCCGACACTGAAGCTTTCTTT.

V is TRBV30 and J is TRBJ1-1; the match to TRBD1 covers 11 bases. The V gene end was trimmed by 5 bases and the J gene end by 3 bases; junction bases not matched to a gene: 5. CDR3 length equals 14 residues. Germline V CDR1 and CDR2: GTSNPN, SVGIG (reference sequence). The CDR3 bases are TGTGCCTGGCGAGGGGACAGGGGGTACACTGAAGCTTTCTTT. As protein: CAWRGDRGYTEAFF.

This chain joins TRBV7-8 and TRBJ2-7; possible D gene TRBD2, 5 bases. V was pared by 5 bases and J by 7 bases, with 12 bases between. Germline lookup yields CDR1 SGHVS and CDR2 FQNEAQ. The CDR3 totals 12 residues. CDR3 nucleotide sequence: TGTGCCAGCAGCCCTGTCTCGGGAGAGCAGTACTTC. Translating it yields CASSPVSGEQYF.

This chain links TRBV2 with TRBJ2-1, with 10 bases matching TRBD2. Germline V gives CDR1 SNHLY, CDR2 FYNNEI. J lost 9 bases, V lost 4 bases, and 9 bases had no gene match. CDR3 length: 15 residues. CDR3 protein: CASSAPAGGYGEQFF. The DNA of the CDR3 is TGTGCCAGCAGTGCTCCAGCGGGGGGGTATGGTGAGCAGTTCTTC.

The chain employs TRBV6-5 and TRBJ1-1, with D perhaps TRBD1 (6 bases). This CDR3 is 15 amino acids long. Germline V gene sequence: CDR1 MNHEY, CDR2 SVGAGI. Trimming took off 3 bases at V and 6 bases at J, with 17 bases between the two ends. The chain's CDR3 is CASSYGGGGFAEAFF. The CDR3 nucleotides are TGTGCCAGCAGTTATGGGGGCGGGGGTTTCGCTGAAGCTTTCTTT.

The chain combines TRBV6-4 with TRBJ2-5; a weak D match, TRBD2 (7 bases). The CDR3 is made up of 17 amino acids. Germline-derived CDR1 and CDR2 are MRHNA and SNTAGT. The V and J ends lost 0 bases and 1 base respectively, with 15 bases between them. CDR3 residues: CASSDSEGGDAQETQYF. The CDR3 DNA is TGTGCCAGCAGTGACTCAGAGGGGGGGGATGCCCAAGAGACCCAGTACTTC.

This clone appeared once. The CDR3 is CAKGKDQPQHF. The CDR3 region has the DNA TGTGCCAAAGGGAAAGATCAGCCCCAGCATTTT. This chain connects TRBV24-1 to TRBJ1-5; D call uncertain. This CDR3 region has 11 residues. Between the trimmed V and J ends, which lost 11 bases and 5 bases, there was a span of 9 bases. From germline, CDR1 is KGHDR and CDR2 SFDVKD.

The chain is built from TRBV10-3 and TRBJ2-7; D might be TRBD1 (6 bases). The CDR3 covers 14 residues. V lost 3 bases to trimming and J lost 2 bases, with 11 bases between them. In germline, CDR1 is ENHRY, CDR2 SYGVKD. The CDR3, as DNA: TGTGCCATCAGTGACCGACAGGCGACCTACGAGCAGTACTTC. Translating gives CAISDRQATYEQYF.

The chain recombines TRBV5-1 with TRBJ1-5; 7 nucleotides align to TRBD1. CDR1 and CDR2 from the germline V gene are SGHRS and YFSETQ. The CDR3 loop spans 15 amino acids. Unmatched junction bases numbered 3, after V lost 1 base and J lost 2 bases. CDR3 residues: CASSLSGGGNQPQHF. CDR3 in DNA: TGCGCCAGCAGCTTGTCAGGGGGTGGCAATCAGCCCCAGCATTTT.

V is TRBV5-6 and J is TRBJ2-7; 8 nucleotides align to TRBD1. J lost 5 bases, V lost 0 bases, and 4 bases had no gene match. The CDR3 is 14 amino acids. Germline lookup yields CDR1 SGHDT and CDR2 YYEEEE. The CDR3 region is CASSLGWTGNEQYF. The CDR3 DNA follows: TGTGCCAGCAGCTTGGGGTGGACAGGGAACGAGCAGTACTTC.

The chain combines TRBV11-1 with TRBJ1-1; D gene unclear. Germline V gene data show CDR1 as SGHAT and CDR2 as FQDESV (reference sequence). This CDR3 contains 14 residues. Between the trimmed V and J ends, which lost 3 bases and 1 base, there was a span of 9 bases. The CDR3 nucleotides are TGTGCCAGCAGCTTGGCCCCAGGGAACACTGAAGCTTTCTTT. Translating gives CASSLAPGNTEAFF.

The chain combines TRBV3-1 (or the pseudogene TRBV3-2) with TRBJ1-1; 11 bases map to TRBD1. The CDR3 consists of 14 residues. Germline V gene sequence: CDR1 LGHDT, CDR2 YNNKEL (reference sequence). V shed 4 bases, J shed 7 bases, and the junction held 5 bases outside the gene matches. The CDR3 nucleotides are TGTGCCAGCAGCCTGAAGGGACAGGGGGGTGAAGCTTTCTTT. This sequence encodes CASSLKGQGGEAFF.

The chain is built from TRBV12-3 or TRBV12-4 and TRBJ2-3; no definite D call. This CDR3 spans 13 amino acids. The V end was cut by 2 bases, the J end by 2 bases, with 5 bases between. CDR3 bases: TGTGCCAGCAGTTTACAGAACACAGATACGCAGTATTTT. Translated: CASSLQNTDTQYF.

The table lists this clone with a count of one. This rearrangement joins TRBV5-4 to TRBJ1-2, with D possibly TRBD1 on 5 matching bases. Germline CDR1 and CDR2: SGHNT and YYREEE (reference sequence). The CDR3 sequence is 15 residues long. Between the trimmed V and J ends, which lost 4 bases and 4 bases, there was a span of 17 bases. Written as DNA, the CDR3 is TGTGCCAGCAGCCCACACCGGGGGGTAGGCTATGGCTACACCTTC. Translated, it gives CASSPHRGVGYGYTF.

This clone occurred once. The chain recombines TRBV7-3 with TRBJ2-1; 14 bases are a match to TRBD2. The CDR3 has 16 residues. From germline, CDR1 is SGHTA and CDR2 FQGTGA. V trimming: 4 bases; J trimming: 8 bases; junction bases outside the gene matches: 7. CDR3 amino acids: CASSSRLAGGADEQFF. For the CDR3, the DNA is TGTGCCAGCAGCTCAAGACTAGCGGGAGGGGCGGATGAGCAGTTCTTC.

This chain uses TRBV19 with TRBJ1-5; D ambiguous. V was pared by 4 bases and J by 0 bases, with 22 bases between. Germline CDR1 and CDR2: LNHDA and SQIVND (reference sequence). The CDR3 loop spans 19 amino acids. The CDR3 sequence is CASSTLNPLDIYSNQPQHF. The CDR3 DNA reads TGTGCCAGTAGTACCTTAAATCCTCTCGACATTTATAGCAATCAGCCCCAGCATTTT.

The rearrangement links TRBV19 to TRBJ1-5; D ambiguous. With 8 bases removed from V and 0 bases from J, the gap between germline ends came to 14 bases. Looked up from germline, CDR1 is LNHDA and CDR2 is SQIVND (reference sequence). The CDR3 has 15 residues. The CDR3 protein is CASSLFEYSNQPQHF. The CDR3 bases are TGTGCCAGTTCCCTCTTTGAATATAGCAATCAGCCCCAGCATTTT.